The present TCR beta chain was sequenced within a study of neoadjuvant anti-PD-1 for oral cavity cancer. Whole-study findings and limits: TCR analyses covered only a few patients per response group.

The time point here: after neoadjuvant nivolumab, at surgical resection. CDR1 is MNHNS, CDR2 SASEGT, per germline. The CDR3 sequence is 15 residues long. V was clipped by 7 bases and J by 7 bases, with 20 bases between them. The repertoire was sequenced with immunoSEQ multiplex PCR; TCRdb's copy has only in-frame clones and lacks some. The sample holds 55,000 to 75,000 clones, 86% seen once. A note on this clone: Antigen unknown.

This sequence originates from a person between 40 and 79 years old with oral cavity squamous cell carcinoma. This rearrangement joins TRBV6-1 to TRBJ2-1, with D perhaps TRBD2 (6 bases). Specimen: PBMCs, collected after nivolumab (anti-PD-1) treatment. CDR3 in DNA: TGTGCCAGCACCGAGGGAGGTGCAGGGAAAAATGAGCAGTTCTTC. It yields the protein CASTEGGAGKNEQFF.